This T cell receptor beta chain stems from a study of vaccination effects on CD4 cells after COVID-19. Study-wide background: The median interval between the second dose and post-vaccine sampling was 72 days.

Between the trimmed V and J ends, which lost 3 bases and 3 bases, there was a span of 2 bases. Germline CDR1 SGHTA, CDR2 FQGNSA. The CDR3 has 12 amino acids. Ahead of sequencing, the ViraFEST assay grew antigen-specific CD4+ T cells using viral peptide pools. Once cultured for nine to ten days, the cells underwent separation to obtain CD4+ T cells. This individual tested PCR-positive for SARS-CoV-2 infection between March and December 2020. Two doses of either BNT162b2 or mRNA-1273 were given to each participant. Two million PBMC per well received 9 to 10 IU/ml IL-2 and roughly 9.2 ug/ml peptides in culture. The table came from immunoSEQ multiplex PCR; TCRdb's copy has only in-frame clones and leaves some out. Of about 17,000 clones in the sample, over 65% were seen once. Of note for this clone: The target antigen is unknown.

The sample consisted of CD4+ T cells from PBMCs cultured with SARS-CoV-2 spike peptides, taken after COVID-19 vaccination. The clonotype comes from a human donor who had a prior SARS-CoV-2 infection. The genes are TRBV7-2 and TRBJ2-2; D ambiguous. CDR3 DNA: TGTGCCAGCAGCTTTTACACCGGGGAGCTGTTTTTT. It encodes CASSFYTGELFF.